The 22 T cell receptor beta chains below come from one sample, sequenced in a study of vaccination and CD4 T cells after COVID-19. Their antigens remain unidentified. Treatment indicated: roughly nine-day PBMC culture with coronavirus spike peptide pools or control peptides (ViraFEST assay). At the Johns Hopkins FTIC core, DNA taken from cultured CD4+ T cells was sequenced by way of the Oncomine TCR Beta short-read assay. TCRdb itself ran the PCR reads through MiXCR, one entry per CDR3 protein. The sample lists over 11,000 distinct CDR3 sequences, under 25% occurring once. Sequencing was done on a sample of cultured CD4+ T cells from blood. The receptors come from a human donor with COVID-19.

By share, this clonotype counts as medium-sized. This chain uses TRBV7-3 with TRBJ2-3, with a possible D match to TRBD2 (5 bases). The V end lost 5 bases, the J end lost 4 bases, and 10 bases lay between the germline ends. The CDR3 is 13 residues long. Per the germline V gene, CDR1 is SGHTA and CDR2 is FQGTGA. CDR3 protein: CASSQAGPDTQYF. The CDR3 DNA reads as TGTGCCAGCAGCCAGGCGGGTCCAGATACGCAGTATTTT.

This clonotype was seen only a few times. The chain recombines TRBV2 with TRBJ2-1, with TRBD1 matching over 8 bases. This CDR3 contains 15 residues. Germline loops: CDR1 SNHLY, CDR2 FYNNEI. After removal of 3 bases from V and 2 bases from J, the junction contained 3 bases not matched to a gene. CDR3 residues: CASSDQQGAYNEQFF. CDR3 nucleotides: TGTGCCAGCAGTGACCAACAGGGGGCCTACAATGAGCAGTTCTTC.

By sample fraction, this clonotype is medium-sized. The rearrangement joins TRBV10-2 to TRBJ1-2; TRBD1 aligns across 8 bases. The germline V gene encodes CDR1 WSHSY and CDR2 SAAADI. The J segment lost 2 bases and the V segment lost 6 bases, leaving 5 bases of the junction unmatched. The CDR3 sequence is 14 residues long. CDR3 nucleotide sequence: TGCGCCAGCAGGGAGGACAGGGCCAACTATGGCTACACCTTC. Its protein product is CASREDRANYGYTF.

This chain uses TRBV12-3 or TRBV12-4 with TRBJ1-3; no clear D gene. Trimming removed 5 bases at V and 4 bases at J, with 12 bases between. CDR3 size: 14 residues. The CDR3 region has the DNA TGTGCCAGCAGTCATTCGGCGGCAGGAAACACCATATATTTT. The encoded protein is CASSHSAAGNTIYF.

This chain links TRBV5-1 with TRBJ2-4, with TRBD2 identical over 11 bases. There are 17 residues in the CDR3. The V and J ends lost 1 base and 7 bases, in that order; junction bases with no gene match: 10. Germline V gene data show CDR1 as SGHRS and CDR2 as YFSETQ. This CDR3 is CASSLPLAGAQGNIQYF. CDR3 in DNA: TGCGCCAGCAGCTTGCCACTAGCGGGGGCCCAGGGGAACATTCAGTACTTC.

This clonotype has more than one count but fewer than ten. The chain carries TRBV11-2 and TRBJ2-1, with 11 bases aligning to TRBD2. CDR1 and CDR2 (germline): SGHAT, FQNNGV. V gave up 5 bases and J gave up 5 bases; unmatched junction bases: 5. There are 15 residues in the CDR3. The CDR3 region is CASSLSGGAHNEQFF. The CDR3 region has the DNA TGTGCCAGCAGCCTTAGCGGGGGGGCCCACAATGAGCAGTTCTTC. The variable domain in full, with the rest retrieved from reference TRBV11-2 and TRBJ2-1, is EAGVAQSPRYKIIEKRQSVAFWCNPISGHATLYWYQQILGQGPKLLIQFQNNGVVDDSQLPKDRFSAERLKGVDSTLKIQPAKLEDSAVYLCASSLSGGAHNEQFFGPGTRLTVL.

The rearrangement links TRBV15 to TRBJ2-7, with D possibly matching TRBD2 (6 bases). Trimming removed 4 bases at V and 0 bases at J, with 16 bases between. This CDR3 spans 16 amino acids. Per the germline V gene, CDR1 is LNHNV and CDR2 is YYDKDF (reference sequence). As DNA, the CDR3 is TGTGCCACCAGCAAGCCAAGGGACGGGAGCTCCTACGAGCAGTACTTC. Translating gives CATSKPRDGSSYEQYF.

The CDR3 DNA sequence: TGTGCCAGCAGCGTAGTAGGGAGCGGGGTTATCACCGGGGAGCTGTTTTTT. Amino acid sequence: CASSVVGSGVITGELFF. The chain links TRBV9 to TRBJ2-2; 7 positions match TRBD2. Germline-derived CDR1 and CDR2 are SGDLS and YYNGEE. After removal of 0 bases from V and 4 bases from J, the junction contained 9 bases not matched to a gene. The CDR3 contains 17 residues.

This clonotype is termed medium-sized. V and J are TRBV20-1 and TRBJ1-6; D remains unclear. V shed 6 bases and J shed 0 bases, with 12 bases lying between them. Germline V gene data show CDR1 as DFQATT and CDR2 as SNEGSKA (reference sequence). The length of the CDR3 is 15 residues. CDR3 protein: CSARPPSSYNSPLHF. The CDR3 bases are TGCAGTGCAAGACCGCCGAGCTCCTATAATTCACCCCTCCACTTT.

This clonotype is deemed medium-sized. The genes are TRBV19 and TRBJ1-2, with 9 bases matching TRBD1. The CDR3 covers 13 residues. The V gene's germline CDR1 is LNHDA and CDR2 SQIVND (reference sequence). V was pared by 7 bases and J by 5 bases, with 5 bases of the junction left unmatched. CDR3 region: CASMGDRVYGYTF. The CDR3 DNA reads as TGTGCCAGTATGGGGGACAGGGTGTATGGCTACACCTTC.

This clonotype appeared a few times. The chain carries TRBV7-2 and TRBJ1-4, with D possibly matching TRBD1 (6 bases). The V end lost 2 bases, the J end lost 4 bases, and 14 bases lay between the germline ends. The CDR3 has 16 residues. Germline loops: CDR1 SGHTA, CDR2 FQGNSA. CDR3 amino acids: CASSLSTGWGNEKLFF. CDR3 sequence (DNA): TGTGCCAGCAGCTTAAGTACAGGGTGGGGTAATGAAAAACTGTTTTTT.

V usage is TRBV29-1 and J usage is TRBJ2-7; D is perhaps TRBD2 (5 bases). The CDR3 covers 12 residues. Trimming took 5 bases from V and 1 from J, leaving 9 bases between them. CDR1 and CDR2 from the germline V gene are SQVTM and ANQGSEA. The DNA for the CDR3 is TGCAGCGTTTACACGGGATCCTACGAGCAGTACTTC. Amino acid sequence: CSVYTGSYEQYF.

The chain employs TRBV19 and TRBJ2-2; D call uncertain. From germline, CDR1 is LNHDA and CDR2 SQIVND (reference sequence). This CDR3 is built from 14 residues. V was trimmed by 3 bases and J by 6 bases, leaving 11 bases between them. CDR3 in DNA: TGTGCCAGTAGTATGGGTGGTAAGGCCGGGGAGCTGTTTTTT. As protein: CASSMGGKAGELFF.

The V call is TRBV5-5, the J call TRBJ1-5; 7 bases are shared with TRBD1. The J segment lost 4 bases and the V segment lost 4 bases, leaving 8 bases of the junction unmatched. Germline CDR1 and CDR2: SGHKS and YYEKEE (reference sequence). The CDR3 runs to 15 residues. CDR3 bases: TGTGCCAGCAGCAGAGATGACAGGGAAAATCAGCCCCAGCATTTT. Its translation: CASSRDDRENQPQHF.

This clonotype came up a few times. This chain connects TRBV7-2 to TRBJ1-2; D unresolved. CDR1 SGHTA and CDR2 FQGNSA come from the germline V gene. V lost 5 bases to trimming and J lost 4 bases, with 5 bases between them. The CDR3 runs 11 residues. CDR3 in amino acids: CASSRGYGYTF. The CDR3 DNA follows: TGTGCCAGCAGCCGCGGCTATGGCTACACCTTC.

The chain employs TRBV25-1 and TRBJ2-3; 8 bases map to TRBD1. The germline V gene encodes CDR1 MGHDK and CDR2 SYGVNS. J lost 4 bases, V lost 5 bases, and 14 bases had no gene match. The CDR3 consists of 17 residues. CDR3 region: CASSHPTGQAFSDTQYF. The CDR3, as DNA: TGTGCCAGCAGTCATCCTACGGGACAGGCGTTTTCAGATACGCAGTATTTT.

The chain employs TRBV11-2 and TRBJ1-6; 8 bases align to TRBD1. V dropped 4 bases and J dropped 0; count of bases not matched to a gene: 5. The CDR3 is made up of 17 amino acids. In germline, CDR1 is SGHAT, CDR2 FQNNGV. CDR3 loop: CASSWTGSISYNSPLHF. For the CDR3, the DNA is TGTGCCAGCAGCTGGACAGGGTCAATCTCCTATAATTCACCCCTCCACTTT.

The table lists this clonotype with a count of one. Because the CDR3's place on the DNA is in doubt, the DNA is left out and the CDR3 is given as listed by TCRdb. V usage is TRBV2 and J usage is TRBJ2-3; the table's TRBD2 call for D was not verified on the DNA. The CDR3 spans 22 amino acids, including both terminal residues. The germline V gene encodes CDR1 SNHLY and CDR2 FYNNEI. This chain's CDR3 is CASKADYEQYFGPGPPRDTQYF.

This clonotype is medium-sized (0.01 to 0.1%) within its sample. V is TRBV24-1 and J is TRBJ1-2, with D perhaps matching TRBD1 (6 bases). V shed 4 bases and J shed 2 bases, with 10 bases lying between them. CDR1 is KGHDR and CDR2 is SFDVKD in the germline V gene. This CDR3 has 14 residues. In nucleotides, the CDR3 is TGTGCCACCAGTGACCCGGGACACAACTATGGCTACACCTTC. Protein sequence: CATSDPGHNYGYTF.

The genes are TRBV2 and TRBJ1-5; D call uncertain. The V end was cut by 9 bases, the J end by 7 bases, with 19 bases between. Germline CDR1 is SNHLY and CDR2 is FYNNEI. The CDR3 contains 14 residues. The CDR3 spells CASEGWAGGQPQHF. The DNA for the CDR3 is TGTGCCAGTGAAGGGTGGGCAGGTGGGCAGCCCCAGCATTTT. The full variable domain, completed using reference TRBV2 and TRBJ1-5, is EPEVTQTPSHQVTQMGQEVILRCVPISNHLYFYWYRQILGQKVEFLVSFYNNEISEKSEIFDDQFSVERPDGSNFTLKIRSTKLEDSAMYFCASEGWAGGQPQHFGDGTRLSIL.

A few counts support this clonotype. The V and J genes are TRBV24-1 and TRBJ2-3; TRBD1 agrees at 10 bases. CDR1 and CDR2 (germline): KGHDR, SFDVKD. This CDR3 comprises 14 residues. V lost 5 bases, J lost 7 bases, and 5 bases stayed unmatched. The CDR3 protein is CATSGGQGIHTQYF. The CDR3 region has the DNA TGTGCCACCAGTGGGGGACAGGGGATTCATACGCAGTATTTT.

This clonotype was counted between two and nine times. This rearrangement joins TRBV10-3 to TRBJ2-7; D remains unclear. In germline, CDR1 is ENHRY, CDR2 SYGVKD. CDR3 size: 13 residues. V was cut by 4 bases and J by 0 bases, with 7 bases left in between. In DNA form, the CDR3 reads TGTGCCATCAGTGGGAACAGCTCCTACGAGCAGTACTTC. It codes for CAISGNSSYEQYF.